A single sample gave rise to the 20 T cell receptor beta chains below, sequenced in a study of neoadjuvant anti-PD-1 for oral cavity cancer. Clones were read by immunoSEQ multiplex PCR, and TCRdb kept only the in-frame ones, dropping some. The sample holds 55,000 to 80,000 clones, around four fifths seen once. Sequenced material: PBMCs, taken before nivolumab (anti-PD-1) treatment. These receptors all stem from a person between 40 and 85 years old with oral cavity squamous cell carcinoma.

The chain recombines TRBV6-4 with TRBJ1-1; no firm D call. V dropped 1 base and J dropped 4 bases, with 7 bases sitting between them. The V gene's germline CDR1 is MRHNA and CDR2 SNTAGT. CDR3 size: 13 residues. In DNA form, the CDR3 reads TGTGCCAGCAGTGACTTGTGGGGCACTGAAGCTTTCTTT. Protein product: CASSDLWGTEAFF.

The rearrangement uses TRBV6-5 and TRBJ2-4, with D possibly TRBD2 on 5 matching bases. In germline, CDR1 is MNHEY, CDR2 SVGAGI. Trimming stripped 0 bases from V and 2 bases from J, with 8 bases between. This CDR3 contains 15 residues. The CDR3 nucleotides read TGTGCCAGCAGTTACTCCTACGGGACCAAAAACATTCAGTACTTC. Translation: CASSYSYGTKNIQYF.

J is TRBJ2-7 and V is TRBV27; D uncertain. Trimming removed 6 bases at V and 2 bases at J, with 11 bases between. CDR1 and CDR2 from the germline V gene are MNHEY and SMNVEV (reference sequence). CDR3 size: 13 residues. CDR3 bases: TGTGCCAGCAGCTTGGAACGGACCTACGAGCAGTACTTC. It is translated as CASSLERTYEQYF.

The chain links TRBV5-1 to TRBJ2-7, with TRBD2 matching 11 bases. Germline lookup yields CDR1 SGHRS and CDR2 YFSETQ. This CDR3 comprises 15 residues. Trimming took 5 bases from V and 6 from J; bases not matched to a gene: 10. Written as DNA, the CDR3 is TGCGCCAGCAGGAAAGAACTAGCGGGAGATATCGAGCAGTACTTC. Amino acids: CASRKELAGDIEQYF.

The chain couples TRBV13 to TRBJ2-7, with 8 bases matching TRBD1. Germline CDR1 is PRHDT and CDR2 is FYEKMQ (reference sequence). CDR3 length: 15 residues. V lost 4 bases to trimming and J lost 2 bases; unmatched junction nucleotides: 7. The CDR3 DNA reads TGTGCCAGCAGCTCCACAGACAGGGGCACCTACGAGCAGTACTTC. Protein sequence: CASSSTDRGTYEQYF. Variable domain in full (rest from reference TRBV13 and TRBJ2-7): AAGVIQSPRHLIKEKRETATLKCYPIPRHDTVYWYQQGPGQDPQFLISFYEKMQSDKGSIPDRFSAQQFSDYHSELNMSSLELGDSALYFCASSSTDRGTYEQYFGPGTRLTVT.

The CDR3 region is CASSPSGSLDTQYF. As DNA, the CDR3 is TGTGCCAGCAGCCCAAGCGGGAGCCTCGATACGCAGTATTTT. V and J are TRBV9 and TRBJ2-3, with 8 bases fitting TRBD2. This CDR3 has 14 residues. Losses at the gene ends were 4 bases for V and 6 bases for J; bases not matched to a gene: 7. CDR1 is SGDLS and CDR2 is YYNGEE in the germline V gene.

Only one count was recorded for this clone. The chain has TRBV10-2 and TRBJ2-7; TRBD1 agrees at 7 bases. Unmatched junction bases numbered 7, after V lost 6 bases and J lost 5 bases. Germline CDR1 is WSHSY and CDR2 is SAAADI. The CDR3 spans 13 residues. In DNA form, the CDR3 reads TGCGCCAGCAGCGTGGCAGGGGGTAACGAGCAGTACTTC. Its protein is CASSVAGGNEQYF.

V usage is TRBV7-9 and J usage is TRBJ1-5; D gene unclear. Germline values: CDR1 SEHNR, CDR2 FQNEAQ (reference sequence). CDR3 size: 17 residues. V was clipped by 1 base and J by 2 bases, with 15 bases between them. DNA of the CDR3: TGTGCCAGCAGCTTAGGAGCCACGGGAGGTGGCAATCAGCCCCAGCATTTT. It translates to CASSLGATGGGNQPQHF.

The chain links TRBV4-1 to TRBJ1-1; no reliable D call. Between the trimmed V and J ends, which lost 0 bases and 6 bases, there was a span of 8 bases. The CDR3 length is 13 residues. Germline V gene lookup returns CDR1 MGHRA and CDR2 YSYEKL. Written as DNA, the CDR3 is TGCGCCAGCAGCCAAGAATACGGGCCTGAAGCTTTCTTT. It yields the protein CASSQEYGPEAFF.

CDR3 protein: CASSLVTGVNTEAFF. CDR3 sequence (DNA): TGCGCCAGCAGCTTGGTGACAGGGGTGAACACTGAAGCTTTCTTT. The chain joins TRBV5-1 to TRBJ1-1; 8 nucleotides align to TRBD1. Germline CDR1 is SGHRS and CDR2 is YFSETQ. CDR3 length equals 15 residues. V shed 0 bases and J 0 bases; nucleotides not matched to a gene: 1.

The J gene is TRBJ2-7, the V gene TRBV6-1; no clear D gene. The CDR3 has 13 amino acids. V lost 9 bases and J 2 bases, leaving 14 bases between the germline ends. Germline V CDR1 and CDR2: MNHNS, SASEGT. The CDR3 sequence: CASSAYQAYEQYF. As DNA, the CDR3 is TGTGCCAGTTCCGCTTACCAGGCCTACGAGCAGTACTTC.

The CDR3 sequence: CASSSGQGVATEAFF. Here the CDR3 DNA reads TGTGCCAGCAGCTCAGGACAGGGGGTGGCCACTGAAGCTTTCTTT. V gene TRBV9 combines with J gene TRBJ1-1; TRBD1 matches 10 bases. In germline, CDR1 is SGDLS, CDR2 YYNGEE. J was trimmed by 4 bases and V by 4 bases; bases with no gene match: 7. The CDR3 runs 15 residues.

The rearrangement links TRBV7-8 to TRBJ1-1, with D possibly matching TRBD1 (6 bases). V was clipped by 4 bases and J by 3 bases, with 12 bases between them. Germline V gene sequence: CDR1 SGHVS, CDR2 FQNEAQ. CDR3 size: 14 residues. CDR3 bases: TGTGCCAGCAGCTCTAGGGGGGTTCACACTGAAGCTTTCTTT. This codes for CASSSRGVHTEAFF.

The chain employs TRBV5-1 and TRBJ1-1; unclear D gene. Germline CDR1 and CDR2: SGHRS and YFSETQ. The length of the CDR3 is 14 residues. V gave up 5 bases and J gave up 4 bases, with 15 bases separating them. The CDR3 nucleotides are TGCGCCAGCAGTTCAACAGCGTCGAGCACTGAAGCTTTCTTT. Translation gives CASSSTASSTEAFF.

The genes are TRBV2 and TRBJ1-5; 7 bases align to TRBD1. V was clipped by 7 bases and J by 4 bases; unmatched bases: 7. This CDR3 region has 14 residues. Germline CDR1 and CDR2: SNHLY and FYNNEI. This CDR3 is CASTFGTENQPQHF. DNA of the CDR3: TGTGCCAGCACCTTCGGGACAGAGAATCAGCCCCAGCATTTT.

The gene calls are TRBV27 and TRBJ1-2; 8 bases map to TRBD1. CDR3 length: 14 residues. V shed 6 bases and J 3 bases; nucleotides not matched to a gene: 6. Germline CDR1 and CDR2: MNHEY and SMNVEV (reference sequence). The CDR3 region is CASRVTGDDYGYTF. The CDR3 region has the DNA TGTGCCAGCAGAGTGACAGGGGATGACTATGGCTACACCTTC.

The chain is built from TRBV4-1 and TRBJ2-7, with a weak D call TRBD1 (7 bases). The germline gives CDR1 MGHRA, CDR2 YSYEKL. Between the trimmed V and J ends, which lost 3 bases and 6 bases, there was a span of 15 bases. The CDR3 loop spans 14 amino acids. CDR3 region: CASSHAGTAGEQYF. The CDR3 DNA reads as TGCGCCAGCAGCCATGCCGGGACAGCGGGCGAGCAGTACTTC.

V is TRBV27 and J is TRBJ1-1; no definite D call. This CDR3 is built from 13 residues. Per the germline V gene, CDR1 is MNHEY and CDR2 is SMNVEV (reference sequence). Trimming took 6 bases from V and 4 from J, leaving 12 bases between them. The chain's CDR3 is CASRINRATEAFF. CDR3 in DNA: TGTGCCAGCAGAATCAACCGGGCCACTGAAGCTTTCTTT.

This clone showed up just once. The rearrangement joins TRBV5-1 to TRBJ2-3, with 7 bases identical to TRBD1. Germline V CDR1 and CDR2: SGHRS, YFSETQ. The CDR3 consists of 16 residues. Trimming at V came to 0 bases and at J to 0 bases, leaving 4 bases not matched to a gene. The CDR3 here is CASSLGGGFSTDTQYF. For the CDR3, the DNA is TGCGCCAGCAGCTTGGGAGGGGGCTTTAGCACAGATACGCAGTATTTT.

The CDR3 here is CASSQPSSGTDYEQYF. In nucleotides, the CDR3 is TGTGCCAGCAGCCAACCGTCTAGCGGTACAGACTACGAGCAGTACTTC. The rearrangement links TRBV4-2 to TRBJ2-7; 7 bases align to TRBD2. V gave up 2 bases and J gave up 3 bases; unmatched junction bases: 10. Germline V gene lookup returns CDR1 LGHNA and CDR2 YNFKEQ. The CDR3 spans 16 residues.